The 17 T cell receptor beta chains reported below all come from one sample, sequenced in a study of T cell clonotyping in hematopoietic cell transplantation. Only in-frame clones appear in the TCRdb table, and some are missing; sequencing was by immunoSEQ multiplex PCR. The sample contains tens of thousands of clones, more than 75% of which appear only once. Time point specified: recipient sample about 28 days before transplant, after cytoreduction. This specimen was peripheral blood mononuclear cells, taken before stem cell transplant. These receptor sequences come from a man between 60 and 70 years old with biphenotypic leukemia. Some clones in this sample may be carry-over from other donors' samples.

The V call is TRBV2, the J call TRBJ2-1; 10 bases line up with TRBD2. With V trimmed by 7 bases and J by 7 bases, 16 bases remained unmatched. The CDR3 runs 17 residues. Germline values: CDR1 SNHLY, CDR2 FYNNEI. CDR3 sequence reads: CASTPSRASGRGNEQFF. The DNA of the CDR3 is TGTGCCAGCACCCCCTCCCGGGCTAGCGGGAGAGGTAATGAGCAGTTCTTC.

V gene TRBV30 combines with J gene TRBJ1-1; D not certain. Deletions cut 0 bases from V and 5 bases from J, with 13 bases between. The CDR3 sequence is 14 residues long. Per germline, CDR1 GTSNPN and CDR2 SVGIG (reference sequence). The CDR3 bases are TGTGCCTGGAGTGTATGGGTGGGAAGTACTGAAGCTTTCTTT. It encodes CAWSVWVGSTEAFF.

The V and J genes are TRBV7-2 and TRBJ2-1; the match to TRBD2 covers 10 bases. The ends lost 5 bases at V and 7 bases at J; junction bases unmatched: 5. The germline gives CDR1 SGHTA, CDR2 FQGNSA. The CDR3 consists of 14 residues. The CDR3 region is CASSQAGGSNEQFF. The CDR3 DNA reads TGTGCCAGCAGCCAAGCGGGAGGGTCGAATGAGCAGTTCTTC.

The rearrangement joins TRBV5-4 to TRBJ2-7; no clear D gene. CDR1 and CDR2 from the germline V gene are SGHNT and YYREEE (reference sequence). CDR3 length: 14 amino acids. Trimming cost V 0 bases and J 0 bases, with 7 bases left between them. CDR3 DNA sequence: TGTGCCAGCAGCTTGGGGGCCTTCTCCTACGAGCAGTACTTC. It specifies CASSLGAFSYEQYF. The complete variable domain, with remaining parts taken from reference TRBV5-4 and TRBJ2-7, reads ETGVTQSPTHLIKTRGQQVTLRCSSQSGHNTVSWYQQALGQGPQFIFQYYREEENGRGNFPPRFSGLQFPNYSSELNVNALELDDSALYLCASSLGAFSYEQYFGPGTRLTVT.

Comments on this clone: This could be a read error, since a much larger clone is one nucleotide away. V usage is TRBV5-1 and J usage is TRBJ2-3, with 9 bases identical to TRBD2. Germline-derived CDR1 and CDR2 are SGHRS and YFSETQ. Unmatched junction bases numbered 0, after V lost 1 base and J lost 0 bases. This CDR3 contains 15 residues. In nucleotides, the CDR3 is TGCGCCAGCAGCTTGACTAGCGGGAGCACAGATACGCAGTATTTT. This gives the protein CASSLTSGSTDTQYF.

The chain uses TRBV27 and TRBJ1-1; D possibly corresponds to TRBD1 (6 bases). The V gene lost 1 base and the J gene lost 3 bases, with 15 bases spanning the gap. The germline V gene has CDR1 MNHEY and CDR2 SMNVEV (reference sequence). This CDR3 is 16 amino acids long. In nucleotides, the CDR3 is TGTGCCAGCAGTTTATACAGGACCAGGGGTGACACTGAAGCTTTCTTT. Translation: CASSLYRTRGDTEAFF.

The chain has TRBV5-1 and TRBJ1-4; D not resolved. Germline CDR1 and CDR2: SGHRS and YFSETQ. The CDR3 covers 14 residues. Between the trimmed V and J ends, which lost 4 bases and 3 bases, there was a span of 10 bases. The CDR3 DNA sequence: TGCGCCAGCAGCGCGAGTTCGGCTAATGAAAAACTGTTTTTT. It specifies CASSASSANEKLFF.

The J gene is TRBJ2-3, the V gene TRBV10-1; 7 nucleotides align to TRBD2. This CDR3 is 14 amino acids long. The V gene's germline CDR1 is WNHNN and CDR2 SYGVQD (reference sequence). With 10 bases clipped from V and 1 base from J, the junction kept 8 bases outside the gene matches. CDR3 protein: CATSSGRGTDTQYF. CDR3 DNA sequence: TGCGCCACATCCTCGGGGAGGGGCACAGATACGCAGTATTTT.

The chain couples TRBV5-8 to TRBJ2-2; 8 bases line up with TRBD2. Germline CDR1 is SGHTS and CDR2 is YDEGEE. The length of the CDR3 is 17 residues. The V and J ends lost 1 base and 3 bases, in that order; junction bases with no gene match: 8. The CDR3 sequence: CASSLPHSGTDTGELFF. The CDR3 DNA is TGTGCCAGCAGCTTGCCCCATAGCGGGACGGACACCGGGGAGCTGTTTTTT.

The V call is TRBV7-2, the J call TRBJ1-1, with D perhaps TRBD1 (5 bases). The V gene's germline CDR1 is SGHTA and CDR2 FQGNSA. V was pared by 4 bases and J by 5 bases, with 11 bases between. The CDR3 is made up of 13 amino acids. The CDR3 nucleotides are TGTGCCAGCAGCTCCGGATGGGGGACTGAAGCTTTCTTT. It yields the protein CASSSGWGTEAFF.

J is TRBJ1-1 and V is TRBV19; possibly TRBD1 for D (5 bases). This CDR3 spans 14 amino acids. V gave up 6 bases and J gave up 1 base, with 12 bases separating them. The V gene's germline CDR1 is LNHDA and CDR2 SQIVND (reference sequence). This CDR3 is CASSLDGGNTEAFF. Written as DNA, the CDR3 is TGTGCCAGTAGCCTCGACGGGGGGAACACTGAAGCTTTCTTT.

V gene TRBV5-4 combines with J gene TRBJ2-5; the match to TRBD1 covers 7 bases. The CDR3 is 15 residues long. The junction had 9 bases not matched to a gene; V was cut back by 0 bases and J by 7 bases. The germline gives CDR1 SGHNT, CDR2 YYREEE (reference sequence). The CDR3 loop is CASSLVSDRVGTQYF. In nucleotides, the CDR3 is TGTGCCAGCAGCTTGGTCTCCGACAGGGTGGGGACCCAGTACTTC.

The chain employs TRBV30 and TRBJ1-4; D ambiguous. Germline CDR1 is GTSNPN and CDR2 is SVGIG (reference sequence). The CDR3 contains 13 residues. The V and J ends lost 3 bases and 8 bases respectively, with 13 bases between them. For the CDR3, the DNA is TGTGCCTGGAGGGACGGACTAACCGAAAAACTGTTTTTT. Translated: CAWRDGLTEKLFF.

This rearrangement joins TRBV29-1 to TRBJ2-6; 7 nucleotides agree with TRBD1. This CDR3 has 14 residues. Unmatched junction bases numbered 4, after V lost 6 bases and J lost 2 bases. Germline V gene sequence: CDR1 SQVTM, CDR2 ANQGSEA. Written as DNA, the CDR3 is TGCAGCGTCAGCGACAGGGCTGGGGCCAACGTCCTGACTTTC. This codes for CSVSDRAGANVLTF.

The V gene is TRBV6-5, the J gene TRBJ1-1; D gene uncertain. Per the germline V gene, CDR1 is MNHEY and CDR2 is SVGAGI. Trimming shortened V by 0 bases and J by 4 bases, and 6 bases separated the two germline ends. There are 13 residues in the CDR3. The CDR3 DNA sequence: TGTGCCAGCAGTTACTCGGGCACCACTGAAGCTTTCTTT. It encodes CASSYSGTTEAFF.

The J gene is TRBJ2-7, the V gene TRBV6-5; possible D gene TRBD2, 5 bases. V lost 10 bases to trimming and J lost 7 bases, with 8 bases between them. The CDR3 spans 9 residues. Germline CDR1 and CDR2: MNHEY and SVGAGI. CDR3 region: CATKREQYF. The CDR3 DNA reads TGTGCCACCAAGCGGGAGCAGTACTTC.

This sequence joins TRBV4-1 and TRBJ1-2; D is ambiguous. The germline CDR1 and CDR2 sequences are MGHRA and YSYEKL. Trimming removed 1 base at V and 3 bases at J, with 12 bases between. This CDR3 comprises 15 residues. The CDR3 DNA is TGCGCCAGCAGCCAAGGAGTTAATTGGGACTATGGCTACACCTTC. Its translation is CASSQGVNWDYGYTF.